The source of this TCR beta chain is a study of cytomegalovirus exposure and HLA in healthy donors (dated by TCRdb to about 2017). Turning to the overall study: An earlier analysis of approximately 640 of the donors reported 250 to 300 Gb of sequence data and 117 million unique TCR beta sequences from around 200 million T cells. Among about 410 genotyped donors of the cohort, an average of around 250,000 unique TCR beta nucleotide sequences was sequenced per donor, of which about 20% were non-productive. High-throughput TCR immunosequencing, statistical association of individual TCRs with disease status, and machine learning were combined to predict cytomegalovirus infection status. A separate validation cohort of over 95 different subjects was used in addition to the approximately 700-subject first cohort. Typing coverage varied by locus: about 620-630 donors for A, B, C, DRB1 and DQB1; approximately 500 for DQA1; approximately 610 for DPA1; roughly 450 for DPB1. Approximately 300 gigabases of sequencing data and around 85 million unique TCR sequences made up an early release that covered 640 HLA-typed donors. Of the 398 genotyped donors, over 80% were placed in the genetic ancestry cluster associated with self-reported Caucasian donors. Genome-wide SNP genotypes for about 60% of the 666 donors were used in a later genetic analysis, which treated that subset as a discovery cohort. HLA typing covered class I and class II loci at four-digit resolution. The later analysis used no new phenotypic data to find candidate immune exposures, relying instead on TCR beta sequences and their occurrence across donors. The T cell repertoires of several hundred subjects were profiled by immunosequencing and related to cytomegalovirus serostatus. In a later analysis, previously published TCR beta repertoires from about 640 donors were re-analyzed and high-resolution HLA genotyping was added so that TCR occurrence patterns could be studied. Alongside the repertoire data, information on donor age, sex, ethnicity and CMV serostatus was compiled. The study aimed to test whether cataloging public T cell receptors could reveal signatures of past pathogen exposure. Because of strong linkage in the cohort, roughly five DR-DQ haplotypes were treated as single units for association and clustering. All discovery cohort repertoires had been generated on a single sequencing platform. An earlier analysis of 500 to 650 of the donors applied high-throughput TCR beta sequencing to assess whether each TCR beta V gene segment acted as functional or pseudogenic.

The library was obtained by the immunoSEQ multiplex PCR assay. For the multiplex PCR, a mixture combining 60 forward primers for TCR Vbeta segments and 13 reverse primers for TCR Jbeta segments was used. The CDR3 region of rearranged TCR beta genes was amplified from genomic DNA by a multiplex PCR assay. The Illumina HiSeq System was used to sequence the amplified TCR beta libraries as 87-base-pair reads. The authors' pipeline ran thus. A later analysis tallied roughly 78 million unique TCR beta chains across the 550 to 850 repertoires, and about 12 million of those chains were shared by two or more donors. Raw reads were error-corrected and collapsed into unique sequences by a nearest-neighbor algorithm in which closely related sequences were merged to remove PCR and sequencing errors. CDR3 sequences were aligned to IMGT reference sequences to assign V, D and J gene segments. For a sequence to be retained, a match of at least six nucleotides to both a V gene segment and a J gene segment was required. A rearrangement was called productive if the CDR3 had no stop codons and remained in frame with V and J, and every other rearrangement was called non-productive. Following IMGT convention, CDR3 was defined as the stretch from the second conserved V-encoded cysteine to the conserved J-encoded phenylalanine. The earlier analysis of approximately 500 of the donors excluded sequences that lacked an unambiguous match to a single V gene segment. In an earlier analysis of approximately 590 of the donors, a V segment was called functional when productive rearrangements were above 56.7%, and segregating when the standard deviation between donors exceeded 5%. A statistical classification framework was developed to diagnose cytomegalovirus status using the catalog of TCR beta chain sequences. V and J gene assignment, in a later analysis, came from comparing TCR nucleotide sequences with IMGT/GENE-DB human TR gene sequences. A later analysis assigned CDR3 sequences and most-parsimonious VDJ recombination scenarios with the TCRdist pipeline. In a later analysis, each TCR beta chain was defined by its CDR3 amino acid sequence together with its V-gene family, and reads without a unique V-gene family were excluded. As a way to deal with suspected cross-contamination and a sequencing artifact, a later analysis dropped 450 to 700 nucleotide sequences that were highly shared and had low generation probability. In a later analysis, a clonal expansion index was calculated for each public chain from normalized within-repertoire ranks of inferred template counts. In a later analysis, generation probabilities were computed with a VDJ recombination model fitted to out-of-frame rearrangements, and the resulting probabilities were checked against IGoR. Hypergeometric tests were used in a later analysis to score TCR-TCR, TCR-HLA and TCR-CMV co-occurrence, with a repertoire-size bias correction applied to the TCR pairs. False discovery rates were estimated in a later analysis by permuting HLA or CMV assignments 20 times. In a later analysis, co-occurring TCRs were grouped using DBSCAN, and TCRdist sequence similarity was added for clustering within HLA-allele-positive subsets. Repertoires with fewer than 30,000 or more than 120,000 public chains were left out of co-occurrence clustering, as were four to six repertoires with anomalous nucleotide sharing. In its TCRdb copy, this immuneACCESS table keeps in-frame sequences only and misses some clones. Where compared with another copy, unresolved V genes explain less than half of these, and the others have no known cause. The V and J calls and clone size are taken from that table; D and trimming were inferred from the DNA. The sample table contains roughly 170,000 clones; only one count was recorded for roughly 88% of them. The top ten clonotypes cover around 1.2% of the sample.

The cohort comprised 710 or so healthy bone marrow donors. At the time of sampling, all cohort members were nominally healthy, though unrecorded immune exposures were likely present. The donor was CMV seropositive and belonged to the group of about 290 seropositive cohort members. A peripheral blood sample was collected from each donor, and TCR beta sequencing was performed on peripheral blood mononuclear cells. Genomic DNA was extracted from the blood cell samples with the Qiagen DNeasy Blood Extraction Kit. From cysteine to phenylalanine, the CDR3 is 16 amino acids long. Only the CDR3 region is kept as DNA, spanning 48 bases read in frame from base 1. CDR1 and CDR2 were assigned from the germline V gene (reference sequence) as MNHNY and SVGAGI. Compared with germline, V lacks 6 bases and J lacks 4 bases; bases without a gene match: 11. As to this clone: Its antigen target is currently unknown. Base qualities were left out, and no much larger clone turns up one base away.

Broader findings and caveats from the paper: The presence/absence analyses assumed that sequencing depth was roughly uniform across donors, and that assumption may not be true. A few of the identified cytomegalovirus-associated TCR beta chains were confirmed in vitro to be specific for cytomegalovirus antigens. Most TCR sequences were observed very rarely across donors, whereas some public TCRs were present in many individuals. A further reported finding was that TCR beta sequences accurately predicted the HLA-A and HLA-B alleles for most subjects in the first cohort. Most CMV-associated TCR beta chains appeared to be HLA-restricted in a later analysis, and the HLA associations seemed to be driven largely by CMV exposure. The only immune exposure information available for the cohort was CMV serostatus. The cohort was sequenced for TCR beta chains only, and without alpha or paired-chain data the features that could be detected were limited. Some IMGT-functional V segments, including TRBV6-2 and TRBV6-3, could not be told apart with the 87-base-pair reads, so those segments were excluded. A later analysis found that TCR association rates varied across HLA loci, with DRB1 alleles showing the most associated TCRs and HLA-C alleles the fewest. Broadly in line with IMGT annotations, most TCR beta V segments showed up in productive rearrangements about 87% or about 30% of the time in an earlier analysis of about 500 of the donors. A later analysis reported that several top co-occurrence clusters appeared linked to parvovirus B19, influenza, CMV and Epstein-Barr virus. A later analysis found that HLA-associated TCR beta chains were more clonally expanded and had lower generation probabilities than equally common non-associated chains. A cluster of highly shared sequence variants was judged likely to represent a technical artifact of the sequencing pipeline. In both the original and validation cohorts, the classifier was reported to diagnose cytomegalovirus status with high specificity and sensitivity. In a later genetic analysis, fewer N-insertions in productive TCRs were reported among donors in an Asian-associated ancestry cluster than the approximately 710-donor mean. A later genetic analysis associated a missense DCLRE1C variant with V-gene and J-gene trimming of TCR beta chains, and an independent cohort replicated the association. Correlated functional status among segregating V segments might reflect linkage disequilibrium, but an unknown experimental factor could not be ruled out. A later analysis associated approximately 17,000 TCR beta sequences with specific HLA alleles at a false discovery rate of 0.05. HLA typing was unavailable for some donors at each locus, so association tests used only the typed subset. Assigning TCR associations to individual alleles was difficult when HLA alleles, especially DR and DQ, strongly co-occurred. According to the authors, the approach could potentially be generalized to other disease states and immunological phenotypes. The study listed approximately 150 TCR beta chains as associated with cytomegalovirus. The earlier analysis of fewer than 750 of the donors excluded fewer than 20 rarely observed V segments, including chromosome 9 orphons, because counts were too low.

The sequence came from a girl aged 2 to 10 in good health and CMV-seropositive. Rearrangement joined TRBV6-6 to TRBJ2-1; 8 central bases correspond to TRBD2. The specimen sequenced was PBMCs. The DNA is as follows: TGTGCCAGCAGCTCCCTGAGCGGGAGAGGGTACAATGAGCAGTTCTTC. It encodes CASSSLSGRGYNEQFF.